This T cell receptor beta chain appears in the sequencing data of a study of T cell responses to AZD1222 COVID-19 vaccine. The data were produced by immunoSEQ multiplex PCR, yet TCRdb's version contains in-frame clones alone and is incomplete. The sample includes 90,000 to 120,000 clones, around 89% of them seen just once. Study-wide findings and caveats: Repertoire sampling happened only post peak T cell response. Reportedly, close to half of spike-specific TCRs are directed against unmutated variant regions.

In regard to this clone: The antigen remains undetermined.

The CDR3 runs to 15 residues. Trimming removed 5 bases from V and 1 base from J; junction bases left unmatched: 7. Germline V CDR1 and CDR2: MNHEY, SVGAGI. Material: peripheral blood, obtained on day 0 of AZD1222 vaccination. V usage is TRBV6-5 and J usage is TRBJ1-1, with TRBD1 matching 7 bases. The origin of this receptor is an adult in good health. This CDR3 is CASSRGQLSNTEAFF. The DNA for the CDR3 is TGTGCCAGCAGTAGGGGGCAGCTCTCGAACACTGAAGCTTTCTTT.